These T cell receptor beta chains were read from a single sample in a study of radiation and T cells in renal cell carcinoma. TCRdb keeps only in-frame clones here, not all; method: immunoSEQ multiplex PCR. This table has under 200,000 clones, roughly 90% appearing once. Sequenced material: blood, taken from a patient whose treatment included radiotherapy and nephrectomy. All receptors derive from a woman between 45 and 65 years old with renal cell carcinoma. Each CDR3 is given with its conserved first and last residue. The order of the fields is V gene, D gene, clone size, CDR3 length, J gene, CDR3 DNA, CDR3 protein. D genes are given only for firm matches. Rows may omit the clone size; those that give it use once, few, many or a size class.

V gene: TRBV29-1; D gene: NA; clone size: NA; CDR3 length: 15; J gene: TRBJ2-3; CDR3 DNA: TGCAGCGTTGAAAGGGGGAATACGGGCACAGATACGCAGTATTTT; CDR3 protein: CSVERGNTGTDTQYF
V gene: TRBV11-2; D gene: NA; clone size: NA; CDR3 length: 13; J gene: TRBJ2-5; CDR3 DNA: TGTGCCAGCAGCCGACAGGTTGCGGAGACCCAGTACTTC; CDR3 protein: CASSRQVAETQYF
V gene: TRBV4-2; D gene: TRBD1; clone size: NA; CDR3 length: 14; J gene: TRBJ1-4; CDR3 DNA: TGTGCCAGCAGCCACACAGGGGCTAATGAAAAACTGTTTTTT; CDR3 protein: CASSHTGANEKLFF
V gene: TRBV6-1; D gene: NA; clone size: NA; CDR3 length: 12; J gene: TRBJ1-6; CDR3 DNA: TGTGCCAGCCTGGACGGCACTTCACCCCTCCACTTT; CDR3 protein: CASLDGTSPLHF
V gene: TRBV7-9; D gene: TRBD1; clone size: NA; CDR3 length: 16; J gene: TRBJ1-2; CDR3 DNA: TGTGCCAGCAGCTCCTTGGGACAGGGCCTCCCCTATGGCTACACCTTC; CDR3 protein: CASSSLGQGLPYGYTF
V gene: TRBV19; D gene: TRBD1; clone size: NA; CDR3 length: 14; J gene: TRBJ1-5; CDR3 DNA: TGTGCCAGTAGGAACAGGGGGGGAAATCAGCCCCAGCATTTT; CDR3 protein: CASRNRGGNQPQHF
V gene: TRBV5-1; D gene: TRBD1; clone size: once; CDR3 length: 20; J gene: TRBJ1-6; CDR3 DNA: TGCGCCAGCCGGAGCACAAGCGGGACAGGAGGTGTAGGCTATAATTCACCCCTCCACTTT; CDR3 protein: CASRSTSGTGGVGYNSPLHF
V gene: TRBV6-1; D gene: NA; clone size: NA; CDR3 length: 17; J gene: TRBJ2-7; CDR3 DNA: TGTGCCAGCAGTGACATGGGGGCGAGGGGGACCAAATACGAGCAGTACTTC; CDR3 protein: CASSDMGARGTKYEQYF
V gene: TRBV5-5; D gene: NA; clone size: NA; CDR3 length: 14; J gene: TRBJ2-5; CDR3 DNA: TGTGCCAGCAGCCTCCCCAGGGGGGCAGAGACCCAGTACTTC; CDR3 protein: CASSLPRGAETQYF
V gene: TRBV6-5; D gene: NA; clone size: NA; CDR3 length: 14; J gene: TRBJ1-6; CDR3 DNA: TGTGCCAGCAGCCCAAGCTCCTATAATTCACCCCTCCACTTT; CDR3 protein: CASSPSSYNSPLHF
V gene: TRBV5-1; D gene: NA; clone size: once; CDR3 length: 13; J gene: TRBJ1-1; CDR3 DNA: TGCGCCAGCAGCTTGGCTGGGGACGCTGAAGCTTTCTTT; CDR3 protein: CASSLAGDAEAFF
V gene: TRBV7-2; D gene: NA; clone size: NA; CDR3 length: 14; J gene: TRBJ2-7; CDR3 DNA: TGTGCCAGCAGCTTAGCACGGGGGGCAGTCGAGCAGTACTTC; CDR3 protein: CASSLARGAVEQYF
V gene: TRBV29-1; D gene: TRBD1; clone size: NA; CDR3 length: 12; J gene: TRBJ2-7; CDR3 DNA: TGCAGCGCGGGACAGAGAACCTACGAGCAGTACTTC; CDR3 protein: CSAGQRTYEQYF